The entry below gives a single T cell receptor beta chain sequence along with its context. Its antigen remains unknown. Extraction of RNA preceded its reverse transcription into cDNA, which served as the sequencing template. The table came from immunoSEQ multiplex PCR; TCRdb's copy has only in-frame clones and leaves some out. The repertoire holds about 100,000 clones, with about 50% as singletons. The data were taken from a study of CD8+ T cells in alopecia areata. Germline CDR1 reads MNHEY; CDR2 reads SMNVEV (reference sequence). Trimming left V 8 bases short and J 7 bases short, with 6 bases between. The CDR3 is made up of 10 amino acids. General observations from the study: Researchers reported that TCR sharing among patients proved less clear than in mice, possibly HLA-linked.

The receptor was derived from a human donor with alopecia areata. This chain joins TRBV27 and TRBJ2-1, with D hard to call. The sample was NKG2D-low CD8+ T cells sorted from blood. This chain's CDR3 is CASGWNEQFF. The CDR3 coding sequence is TGTGCCAGCGGTTGGAATGAGCAGTTCTTC.